The rows below give T cell receptor beta chains drawn from one sample of a study of glioma-infiltrating T cells. TCRdb reanalysed the multiplex PCR reads using MiXCR and keeps one entry per CDR3 protein. This sample carries 150,000 to 200,000 distinct CDR3 sequences, around 45% of them seen once, and the ten largest clones take roughly 5.2%. Input material: glioma tissue, nonneoplastic brain tissue, or PBMCs (not recorded which). The receptors here all came from a human donor with low-grade glioma or glioblastoma, undergoing nonglioma brain surgery, or in good health (not recorded which). CDR3s include the opening cysteine and the closing phenylalanine or tryptophan. The order of the fields is J gene, clone size, V gene, D gene, CDR3 DNA, CDR3 protein. A D gene is named only where the DNA matches it firmly. Rows may omit the clone size; those that give it use once, few, many or a size class.

TRBJ1-1 NA TRBV28 TRBD1 TGTGCCAGCGCCATGAGGGGGCGGATTAACACTGAAGCTTTCTTT CASAMRGRINTEAFF
TRBJ2-3 many TRBV6-1 TRBD1 TGTGCCAGCACTCAGGGGGCCACAGATACGCAGTATTTT CASTQGATDTQYF
TRBJ1-3 many TRBV10-3 NA TGTGCCATCATGACAGACGGAAACACCATATATTTT CAIMTDGNTIYF
TRBJ2-7 NA TRBV28 TRBD2 TGTGCCAGCATTCCTCGACTAGCGGTAGGCTACGAGCAGTACTTC CASIPRLAVGYEQYF
TRBJ2-7 NA TRBV4-1 NA TGCGCCAGCAGCCAAGTATCGGGGCTGGAGGGAAGGCAGTACTTC CASSQVSGLEGRQYF
TRBJ2-1 many TRBV27 NA TGTGCCAGCAGCAGAAATTCGATCGATGAGCAGTTCTTC CASSRNSIDEQFF
TRBJ2-3 few TRBV7-2 NA TGTGCCAGCAGCTTAAGGTTTGGGGGGAGCACAGATACGCAGTATTTT CASSLRFGGSTDTQYF
TRBJ1-5 NA TRBV5-6 NA TGTGCCAGCAGTTATTGGGGGGCGGCCAACCAGCCCCAGCATTTT CASSYWGAANQPQHF
TRBJ1-4 few TRBV5-1 TRBD1 TGCGCCAGCAGGACAGGGGGCGATGAAAAACTGTTTTTT CASRTGGDEKLFF
TRBJ2-2 few TRBV5-1 NA TGCGCCAGCAGCTTGTTTGGACAGAACACCGGGGAGCTGTTTTTT CASSLFGQNTGELFF
TRBJ2-5 many TRBV28 TRBD1 TGTGCCAGCACGCCCGCGTTACAGGGGGCGAGTCAACAAGAGACCCAGTACTTC CASTPALQGASQQETQYF
TRBJ2-5 few TRBV18 NA TGTGCCAGCTCACCACCGAGTAGGCAAGAGACCCAGTACTTC CASSPPSRQETQYF
TRBJ2-7 many TRBV4-1 NA TGCGCCAGCAGCCATGGTTACGAGCAGTACTTC CASSHGYEQYF
TRBJ2-3 NA TRBV28 NA TGTGCCAGCAGTTCTCCTAATTGGGGGGACAAAGATACGCAGTATTTT CASSSPNWGDKDTQYF
TRBJ2-3 many TRBV6-1 NA TGTGCCAGCAGTGATAGACAACGGGGAGTGGGCACAGATACGCAGTATTTT CASSDRQRGVGTDTQYF
TRBJ2-1 many TRBV28 NA TGTGCCAGCATAGCCGATCTGGCGAGTTCCTACAATGAGCAGTTCTTC CASIADLASSYNEQFF
TRBJ2-5 many TRBV10-1 NA TGCGCCAGCAGTATGGACGGGATTCAAGAGACCCAGTACTTC CASSMDGIQETQYF
TRBJ1-3 many TRBV7-6 NA TGTGCCAGCAGCTTATTTGCAGGGTCGGATGGAAACACCATATATTTT CASSLFAGSDGNTIYF
TRBJ2-7 NA TRBV28 TRBD2 TGTGCCAGCAGTTCAACCGGGACTAGCCCCAGCTACGAGCAGTACTTC CASSSTGTSPSYEQYF
TRBJ1-1 many TRBV7-2 TRBD1 TGTGCCAGCAGCTTACAAGGACAGGTTGGGAGCACTGAAGCTTTCTTT CASSLQGQVGSTEAFF
TRBJ2-5 NA TRBV30 TRBD2 TGTGCCTGGAGGGGACTAGCGGGAGTGGTGACCCAGTACTTC CAWRGLAGVVTQYF
TRBJ2-7 NA TRBV28 TRBD1 TGTGCCAGCACCAAGACAGGGACCTACGAGCAGTACTTC CASTKTGTYEQYF
TRBJ2-7 many TRBV6-1 TRBD2 TGTGCCAGCAAAGCTAGCGGAGGTACCTACGAGCAGTACTTC CASKASGGTYEQYF
TRBJ2-2 NA TRBV28 NA TGTGCCAGCATCCTAGCCAACGGGGAGCTGTTTTTT CASILANGELFF
TRBJ2-7 NA TRBV20-1 NA TGCAGTGCTGGGAGTGGGGGGACCTACGGGCAGTACTTC CSAGSGGTYGQYF
TRBJ2-1 many TRBV20-1 NA TGCAGGGACTTTTCCTACAATGAGCAGTTCTTC CRDFSYNEQFF
TRBJ2-5 NA TRBV20-1 TRBD2 TGCAGTGCCAGAGATGTGACTAGCGGGAGGCAAGAGACCCGGTACTTC CSARDVTSGRQETRYF
TRBJ2-3 NA TRBV4-1 TRBD2 TGCGCCAGCAGCCAAACAGTTGGGATACTAGCGGTCACAGATACGCAGTATTTT CASSQTVGILAVTDTQYF
TRBJ2-5 NA TRBV10-3 NA TGTGCCATCACAACTAGACAAGAAGAGACCCAGTACTTC CAITTRQEETQYF
TRBJ2-5 few TRBV28 NA TGTGCCAGCAGTTTAGGCACCAGCCGCCGACAAGAGACCCAGTACTTC CASSLGTSRRQETQYF
TRBJ2-3 NA TRBV7-9 NA TGTGCCAGCAGCGTGCGGCTAAGCACAGATACGCAGTATTTT CASSVRLSTDTQYF
TRBJ2-5 many TRBV28 TRBD2 TGTGCCAGCAGTTTGAGTGCGGGAGGGCGGGAGACCCAGTACTTC CASSLSAGGRETQYF
TRBJ2-3 NA TRBV7-2 NA TGTGCCAGCAGCTTATCGAGCGGTGGCACAGATAAGCAGTATTTT CASSLSSGGTDKQYF
TRBJ2-3 once TRBV2 NA TGTGCCAGCAGTGAAGGAGCTCTAGGTGAAGATACGCAGTATTTT CASSEGALGEDTQYF
TRBJ2-7 once TRBV6-1 NA TGTGCCATCAGTGATAACAATGAGCAGTACTTC CAISDNNEQYF
TRBJ2-1 NA TRBV7-2 TRBD2 TGTGCCTGCAGCTTAAAAGCGGGAGGGGATGAGCAGTTCTTC CACSLKAGGDEQFF
TRBJ2-7 NA TRBV6-1 NA TGTGCCAGCTGCCCCCACAGCGGAGACTACGAGCAGTACTTC CASCPHSGDYEQYF
TRBJ2-1 NA TRBV7-9 NA TGTGCCAGCAGCTTACTTGGGGATTCCTACAATGAGCAGTTCTTC CASSLLGDSYNEQFF
TRBJ1-5 NA TRBV6-1 NA TGTGCCTCCGCACCGGGAATGGTGAATAAGCCACAGCATTTT CASAPGMVNKPQHF
TRBJ2-2 NA TRBV7-2 TRBD1 TGTGCCAGCAGCTTTGCACGACAGGGTTTTCCCGGGGAGCTGTTTTTT CASSFARQGFPGELFF
TRBJ1-4 NA TRBV29-1 NA TGCAGGGTTGAGGGAGCAACTAATGAAATACTGTTTTTT CRVEGATNEILFF
TRBJ2-1 NA TRBV18 NA TGTGCCAGCTTACCTTTGGGAGTGAGTGGGGGGACATCCTACAATGAGCAGTTCTTC CASLPLGVSGGTSYNEQFF
TRBJ2-7 NA TRBV6-1 NA TGTGCCAGCAGTCCCCGCTCCGAGACCTACGAGCAGTACTTC CASSPRSETYEQYF
TRBJ2-1 many TRBV11-3 NA TGTGCCAGCAGCTTGGCGGGACCTTCCTACAATGAGCAGTTCTTC CASSLAGPSYNEQFF
TRBJ2-7 NA TRBV3-1 TRBD2 TGTGCCAGCAGCCCCTCACCGGGACTAGCGGGAGGATACGAGCAGTACTTC CASSPSPGLAGGYEQYF
TRBJ2-1 few TRBV4-1 TRBD2 TGCGCCAGCAGCCAAGAAAGACTAGCGGGAGACAATGAGCAGTTCTTC CASSQERLAGDNEQFF
TRBJ2-7 NA TRBV2 TRBD2 TGTGCCAGCAGACAACTAGCGGGAGGCCCCTACGAGCAGTACTTC CASRQLAGGPYEQYF
TRBJ2-1 few TRBV19 NA TGTGCCAGTAGCCCGAGGACTATCGGGAGTAATGAGCAGTTCTTC CASSPRTIGSNEQFF
TRBJ2-1 NA TRBV2 TRBD2 TGTGCCAGCAGTGGTGTAGCGGGGCTGCTCATCACCTACAATGAGCAGTTATTC CASSGVAGLLITYNEQLF
TRBJ2-1 NA TRBV28 TRBD2 TGTGCCAGCGCGACCCTAGCGGGAAGGGGGAACAATGAGCAGTTCTTC CASATLAGRGNNEQFF
TRBJ2-5 NA TRBV4-2 NA TGTGCCAGCAGCCAAGACGGGGTTCAAAAGACCCAGTACTTC CASSQDGVQKTQYF
TRBJ2-5 NA TRBV18 NA TGTGCCAGCTGCCCCACGACTGGGGGAGGAGAGACCCAGTACTTC CASCPTTGGGETQYF
TRBJ2-1 many TRBV28 NA TGTGCCAGCAAGTCAGGGGACTACAATGAGCAGTTCTTC CASKSGDYNEQFF